A single sample gave rise to the 10 T cell receptor beta chains below, sequenced in a study of cytomegalovirus exposure and HLA in healthy donors (dated by TCRdb to 2017 to 2019). The protocol used for the library was the immunoSEQ multiplex PCR assay. The multiplex PCR relied on a mix of 60 forward primers for TCR Vbeta segments and 13 reverse primers for TCR Jbeta segments. TCRdb retrieved this table from immuneACCESS and kept in-frame rearrangements only. Not all clones are present; in checked studies, unresolved V genes account for under half, and no reason is known for the remainder. Across this sample there are some 130,000 clones, with approximately 79% seen only once. The biggest ten clones account for about 4.4% of the sample. Sequencing was done on a sample of PBMCs. The receptors here all came from a man in his fifties or sixties in good health and CMV-seropositive.

The chain combines TRBV29-1 with TRBJ2-6; 9 nucleotides line up with TRBD1. CDR1 and CDR2 from the germline V gene are SQVTM and ANQGSEA. The CDR3 extends over 15 amino acids. Losses at the gene ends were 5 bases for V and 3 bases for J; bases not matched to a gene: 5. The CDR3 DNA reads as TGCAGCGTTCAACAGGGGGCGCTTGGGGCCAACGTCCTGACTTTC. Translated, it gives CSVQQGALGANVLTF.

The chain couples TRBV6-6 to TRBJ2-2; 8 nucleotides agree with TRBD1. Germline V gene data show CDR1 as MNHNY and CDR2 as SVGAGI (reference sequence). The trim removed 8 bases at V and 7 bases at J, leaving 12 bases unmatched. The CDR3 totals 15 residues. The CDR3 region is CASATAGGVGGELFF. CDR3 DNA sequence: TGTGCCAGCGCAACGGCAGGGGGCGTTGGCGGGGAGCTGTTTTTT.

The chain carries TRBV4-1 and TRBJ2-3; 9 bases agree with TRBD2. The germline V gene has CDR1 MGHRA and CDR2 YSYEKL. Trimming cost V 4 bases and J 0 bases; bases outside gene matches: 8. CDR3 length: 17 residues. CDR3 in amino acids: CASSPHNLAGSTDTQYF. The DNA for the CDR3 is TGCGCCAGCAGCCCCCACAATCTAGCGGGAAGCACAGATACGCAGTATTTT.

J is TRBJ2-1 and V is TRBV9; D is possibly TRBD2 (7 bases). CDR1 is SGDLS and CDR2 is YYNGEE in the germline V gene. Trimming removed 5 bases at V and 9 bases at J, with 15 bases between. CDR3 size: 13 residues. CDR3: CASSTIGGGEQFF. The DNA for the CDR3 is TGTGCCAGCAGTACCATAGGGGGGGGTGAGCAGTTCTTC.

The V call is TRBV18, the J call TRBJ2-1; no clear D gene. Germline V gene data show CDR1 as KGHSH and CDR2 as LQKENI. The CDR3 loop spans 13 amino acids. The V and J ends lost 0 bases and 8 bases respectively, with 8 bases between them. The DNA of the CDR3 is TGTGCCAGCTCACCACCTTCATCGGATGAGCAGTTCTTC. It yields the protein CASSPPSSDEQFF.

This clone has just a few counts. V is TRBV5-1 and J is TRBJ2-7; possibly TRBD1 for D (6 bases). Germline V gene data show CDR1 as SGHRS and CDR2 as YFSETQ. V lost 4 bases and J lost 0, with 11 bases in between. The CDR3 has 14 amino acids. The CDR3 spells CASSHDRSSYEQYF. The DNA of the CDR3 is TGCGCCAGCAGCCATGACAGGAGCTCCTACGAGCAGTACTTC.

This rearrangement joins TRBV5-1 to TRBJ2-5; 9 bases match TRBD1. V gave up 2 bases and J gave up 1 base; unmatched junction bases: 6. Germline V gives CDR1 SGHRS, CDR2 YFSETQ. The CDR3 covers 16 residues. CDR3 sequence reads: CASSLRQGGIQETQYF. The CDR3 region has the DNA TGCGCCAGCAGCTTACGACAGGGGGGGATCCAAGAGACCCAGTACTTC.

Here the CDR3 reads CASSLESGAVTEAFF. In DNA form, the CDR3 reads TGTGCCAGCAGCTTAGAGTCCGGTGCGGTCACTGAAGCTTTCTTT. The chain couples TRBV7-2 to TRBJ1-1, with D uncertain. The germline gives CDR1 SGHTA, CDR2 FQGNSA. V was clipped by 1 base and J by 4 bases, with 13 bases between them. CDR3 length: 15 amino acids.

This clone was recorded a few times. The V gene is TRBV5-1, the J gene TRBJ2-7, with 10 nucleotides matching TRBD1. The CDR3 sequence is 14 residues long. With 2 bases clipped from V and 6 bases from J, the junction kept 5 bases outside the gene matches. Germline CDR1 reads SGHRS; CDR2 reads YFSETQ. CDR3 in amino acids: CASSFLGTGAEQYF. The CDR3 nucleotides read TGCGCCAGCAGCTTTTTGGGGACAGGGGCCGAGCAGTACTTC.

This clone has just a few counts. The chain joins TRBV2 to TRBJ2-1; a weak D match, TRBD2 (7 bases). Trimming took 11 bases from V and 3 from J, leaving 20 bases between them. The CDR3 sequence is 15 residues long. From germline, CDR1 is SNHLY and CDR2 FYNNEI. The CDR3 reads CASSGAGADYNEQFF. The CDR3 nucleotides are TGTGCCTCTTCGGGGGCGGGGGCCGACTACAATGAGCAGTTCTTC. Together with reference TRBV2 and TRBJ2-1, the CDR3 gives the full variable domain: EPEVTQTPSHQVTQMGQEVILRCVPISNHLYFYWYRQILGQKVEFLVSFYNNEISEKSEIFDDQFSVERPDGSNFTLKIRSTKLEDSAMYFCASSGAGADYNEQFFGPGTRLTVL.